One sample yielded the 16 T cell receptor beta chains listed below, sequenced in a study of shared clonotypes between healthy human individuals. CD45RO-negative, CCR7-positively selected cells formed the naive CD8 fraction, excluding terminally differentiated effector memory CD45RA+ cells. Sequencing was performed with immunoSEQ multiplex PCR; in TCRdb, only in-frame clones are kept and a portion is missing. This sample has roughly 2 million clones, with approximately 94% found just once. Sequencing was performed on naive CD8+ T cells sorted from blood. These receptors were taken from a man in his late teens or twenties in good health.

Written as DNA, the CDR3 is TGTGCCAGCAGTTACTTTGGTCCGGACTACGAGCAGTACTTC. It is translated as CASSYFGPDYEQYF. The chain links TRBV6-5 to TRBJ2-7, with no clear D. Germline V gene data show CDR1 as MNHEY and CDR2 as SVGAGI. This CDR3 spans 14 amino acids. Trimming pared 1 base from V and 3 bases from J, leaving 10 bases between.

The chain has TRBV6-5 and TRBJ2-1; 12 nucleotides match TRBD2. The germline V gene has CDR1 MNHEY and CDR2 SVGAGI. CDR3 size: 15 residues. After removal of 4 bases from V and 5 bases from J, the junction contained 3 bases not matched to a gene. The CDR3 bases are TGTGCCAGCAGTTCTAGCGGGAGGGCTAACAATGAGCAGTTCTTC. This codes for CASSSSGRANNEQFF.

This chain joins TRBV14 and TRBJ1-3; D is undetermined. Trimming removed 4 bases at V and 0 bases at J, with 7 bases between. The CDR3 has 14 amino acids. Germline V gives CDR1 SGHDN, CDR2 FVKESK. CDR3 protein: CASSLYLSGNTIYF. The CDR3 region has the DNA TGTGCCAGCAGCCTATATCTCTCTGGAAACACCATATATTTT.

This clone occurred once. The CDR3 region is CASRGQSTLNTEAFF. CDR3 sequence (DNA): TGTGCCAGCAGAGGACAGAGCACCCTGAACACTGAAGCTTTCTTT. J is TRBJ1-1 and V is TRBV27, with D possibly being TRBD1 (6 bases). The CDR3 totals 15 residues. In germline, CDR1 is MNHEY, CDR2 SMNVEV (reference sequence). V dropped 6 bases and J dropped 0 bases, with 14 bases sitting between them.

V usage is TRBV30 and J usage is TRBJ1-1; D ambiguous. CDR3 size: 13 residues. CDR1 is GTSNPN, CDR2 SVGIG, per germline (reference sequence). The ends were cut back, 0 bases at V and 6 bases at J, with 11 bases in the middle. CDR3 DNA sequence: TGTGCCTGGAGTGTAGCAACCGGCTCTGAAGCTTTCTTT. Residues: CAWSVATGSEAFF.

Remarks on this clone: Distinct nucleotide sequences in the sample also encode this CDR3. This chain uses TRBV6-5 with TRBJ2-5; D call uncertain. V gave up 4 bases and J gave up 5 bases, with 8 bases separating them. Per germline, CDR1 MNHEY and CDR2 SVGAGI. The CDR3 is 12 amino acids. The CDR3 DNA reads TGTGCCAGCAGTTCAAATTGGGAGACCCAGTACTTC. It codes for CASSSNWETQYF.

As to this clone: A read error may produce the germline difference seen at one junction end. The chain recombines TRBV7-7 with TRBJ2-4, with D possibly being TRBD1 (8 bases). The CDR3 loop spans 12 amino acids. Germline CDR1 and CDR2: SSHAT and FNYEAQ (reference sequence). This CDR3 reads CASRGGGQANYF. CDR3 DNA sequence: TGTGCTAGCAGGGGAGGGGGACAGGCGAACTACTTC.

V gene TRBV7-9 combines with J gene TRBJ2-5; D might be TRBD1 (6 bases). Trimming took 3 bases from V and 1 from J, leaving 9 bases between them. The CDR3 runs to 14 residues. Germline values: CDR1 SEHNR, CDR2 FQNEAQ (reference sequence). This CDR3 reads CASSFTGSQETQYF. The CDR3 DNA reads as TGTGCCAGCAGCTTTACAGGGTCCCAAGAGACCCAGTACTTC.

This rearrangement joins TRBV9 to TRBJ2-7; D is ambiguous. CDR1 SGDLS and CDR2 YYNGEE come from the germline V gene. CDR3 length: 13 amino acids. V lost 0 bases to trimming and J lost 5 bases, with 9 bases between them. The chain's CDR3 is CASSVGIPDEQYF. CDR3 nucleotides: TGTGCCAGCAGCGTAGGAATTCCCGACGAGCAGTACTTC.

This clone was detected only once. The chain has TRBV6-5 and TRBJ1-2, with TRBD1 identical over 10 bases. This CDR3 spans 14 amino acids. Germline V gene data show CDR1 as MNHEY and CDR2 as SVGAGI. With 5 bases clipped from V and 7 bases from J, the junction kept 7 bases outside the gene matches. The CDR3 nucleotides are TGTGCCAGCAGTGGGGACAGGGGTTATAGTGGCTACACCTTC. It encodes CASSGDRGYSGYTF.

This clone was recorded once. CDR3 coding DNA: TGTGCCAGCAGCTTAGTACCGGGCCAGAATTCACCCCTCCACTTT. This codes for CASSLVPGQNSPLHF. V and J are TRBV7-6 and TRBJ1-6; D is unclear. Looked up from germline, CDR1 is SGHVS and CDR2 is FNYEAQ. The V end lost 1 base, the J end lost 7 bases, and 11 bases lay between the germline ends. This CDR3 region has 15 residues.

The chain combines TRBV15 with TRBJ2-5; D possibly uses TRBD1 or TRBD2 (6 bases each). The CDR3 has 15 residues. V lost 8 bases to trimming and J lost 5 bases, with 21 bases between them. CDR1 and CDR2 from the germline V gene are LNHNV and YYDKDF (reference sequence). CDR3 protein: CATGRYRARGETQYF. CDR3 sequence (DNA): TGTGCCACCGGACGGTACAGGGCCCGGGGGGAGACCCAGTACTTC.

The V gene is TRBV27, the J gene TRBJ2-3; 11 positions agree with TRBD2. V lost 5 bases to trimming and J lost 3 bases; unmatched junction nucleotides: 16. The CDR3 has 19 amino acids. Germline-derived CDR1 and CDR2 are MNHEY and SMNVEV (reference sequence). The CDR3 loop is CASSLLGVAGGMKTDTQYF. In nucleotides, the CDR3 is TGTGCCAGCAGTCTACTGGGGGTAGCGGGAGGGATGAAGACAGATACGCAGTATTTT.

The CDR3, as DNA: TGTGCCAGCAGTTACTCCCGGACAGGGAGCAATGAGCAGTTCTTC. Amino acid sequence: CASSYSRTGSNEQFF. This chain uses TRBV6-5 with TRBJ2-1; 8 bases are a match to TRBD1. V trimming: 0 bases; J trimming: 6 bases; junction bases outside the gene matches: 4. This CDR3 spans 15 amino acids. Germline V lookup: CDR1 MNHEY, CDR2 SVGAGI.

This chain joins TRBV7-2 and TRBJ1-1; no reliable D call. Trimming took off 5 bases at V and 6 bases at J, with 13 bases between the two ends. Germline V CDR1 and CDR2: SGHTA, FQGNSA. The CDR3 runs 13 residues. For the CDR3, the DNA is TGTGCCAGCAGCCGGGTGAAAGTCGCTGAAGCTTTCTTT. Translated, it gives CASSRVKVAEAFF.

The rearrangement links TRBV7-9 to TRBJ2-2; 8 bases are shared with TRBD1. Germline values: CDR1 SEHNR, CDR2 FQNEAQ (reference sequence). The trim removed 7 bases at V and 5 bases at J, leaving 12 bases unmatched. CDR3 length: 16 residues. The DNA for the CDR3 is TGTGCCAGCACCCCTGTTCCAGGGGGCGTGACCGGGGAGCTGTTTTTT. Translated: CASTPVPGGVTGELFF.